This record looks at one T cell receptor beta chain sequence and its context. The CDR3 spans 14 residues. Per germline, CDR1 SGHAT and CDR2 FQNNGV. J lost 7 bases, V lost 5 bases, and 9 bases had no gene match. Clones were sequenced by immunoSEQ multiplex PCR, and TCRdb holds only the in-frame ones, with some missing. The data contain over 150,000 clones, approximately 94% of them seen just once; the ten biggest clones take up just over 0.3%. This sample is part of a study of OX40 agonist ivuxolimab in advanced cancers. The clonotype was recovered from an adult with an advanced solid tumor such as melanoma, head and neck, liver or kidney cancer. This rearrangement joins TRBV11-2 to TRBJ1-2, with 8 bases that match TRBD1. Sample: CD4+ or CD8+ T cells sorted from blood, taken in a trial of the OX40 agonist ivuxolimab. CDR3 sequence: CASSPGGSRVGYTF. In DNA, the CDR3 is TGTGCCAGCAGCCCAGGGGGCTCAAGGGTTGGCTACACCTTC.